The clone carrying this TCR beta chain was seen many times. Its specificity is unknown. This sample is part of a study of regulatory T cells in long-lasting Graves disease. Study observations and caveats: The researchers studied only peripheral blood, not thyroid tissue. TCR diversity in persistent Graves' patients was below that of newly diagnosed ones. Comparison showed that persistent patients shared more public clonotypes (2,741) than new patients (about 880).

CDR3 size: 14 residues. From germline, CDR1 is LNHDA and CDR2 SQIVND (reference sequence). Trimming stripped 2 bases from V and 3 bases from J, with 10 bases between. Arm-PCR of CDR3 regions and iRepertoire HTBI primers were used to build TCR beta libraries. TCRdb reanalysed the multiplex PCR reads using MiXCR and keeps one entry per CDR3 protein. This sample has 500,000 or so distinct CDR3 sequences; 16% occur once, and the top ten carry 20% to 25%. Sample time point: newly diagnosed GD, antithyroid drugs for less than 3 months. TCR sequences were obtained from RNA taken from PBMCs. These sequences were also reported in another study, on T cells in Graves' hyperthyroidism and ophthalmopathy. That work adds: Among clonotypes expanded in thyroid above 0.001, most were also found in blood.

The source was peripheral blood mononuclear cells (PBMCs), collected at new diagnosis, from a patient treated with antithyroid drugs. V and J are TRBV19 and TRBJ1-1; D call uncertain. This clonotype was obtained from a woman aged 40 to 65 with Graves disease. The CDR3 sequence: CASSISGVDTEAFF. DNA for the CDR3: TGTGCCAGTAGTATATCGGGTGTCGACACTGAAGCTTTCTTT.